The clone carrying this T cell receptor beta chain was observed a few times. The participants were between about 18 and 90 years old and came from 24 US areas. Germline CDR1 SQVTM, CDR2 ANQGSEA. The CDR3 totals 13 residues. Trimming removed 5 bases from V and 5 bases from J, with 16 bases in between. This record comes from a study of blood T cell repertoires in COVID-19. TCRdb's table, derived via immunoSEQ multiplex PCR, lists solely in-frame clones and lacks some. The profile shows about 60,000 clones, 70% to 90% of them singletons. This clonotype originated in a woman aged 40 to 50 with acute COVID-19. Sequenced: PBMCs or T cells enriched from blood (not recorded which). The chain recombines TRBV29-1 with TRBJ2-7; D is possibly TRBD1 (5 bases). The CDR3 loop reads CSVFVPDSHEQYF. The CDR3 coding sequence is TGCAGCGTTTTCGTCCCCGACAGTCACGAGCAGTACTTC.